A selection of T cell receptor beta chains follows, all from one sample in a study of blood T cell repertoires in COVID-19. Some clones are missing from TCRdb's copy, which holds only in-frame ones; the method was immunoSEQ multiplex PCR. The data hold some 220,000 clones, with roughly 81% observed a single time. The sample consisted of peripheral blood. The receptors here all came from a man aged 50-59 years with acute or convalescent COVID-19. The CDR3 runs from the conserved cysteine through the conserved F or W. A D gene is named only where the DNA matches it firmly. Size is omitted from some rows. Given values are once, few, many or a class for expanded clones.

CDR3: CASSGAPGLDYYEQYF
DNA: TGTGCCAGCAGCGGCGCCCCGGGACTAGACTACTACGAGCAGTACTTC
V: TRBV5-4
D: TRBD2
size: NA
J: TRBJ2-7

CDR3: CASSYSEGLAEETQYF
DNA: TGTGCCAGCAGTTACTCGGAGGGACTAGCGGAAGAGACCCAGTACTTC
V: TRBV6-5
D: TRBD2
size: NA
J: TRBJ2-5

CDR3: CASSLRDRAPSSGANVLTF
DNA: TGTGCCAGCAGCTTAAGGGACAGGGCGCCCAGCTCTGGGGCCAACGTCCTGACTTTC
V: TRBV7-6
D: TRBD1
size: NA
J: TRBJ2-6

CDR3: CASNPDREIGNEQFF
DNA: TGTGCCAGCAACCCTGACAGGGAGATAGGCAATGAGCAGTTCTTC
V: TRBV3-1/TRBV3-2
D: TRBD1
size: NA
J: TRBJ2-1

CDR3: CAISESRFARPGNTIYF
DNA: TGTGCCATCAGTGAGTCGAGGTTCGCGAGGCCTGGAAACACCATATATTTT
V: TRBV10-3
D: NA
size: NA
J: TRBJ1-3

CDR3: CASVGYGSYEQYF
DNA: TGCGCCAGCGTCGGATACGGGAGTTACGAGCAGTACTTC
V: TRBV10-2
D: NA
size: NA
J: TRBJ2-7

CDR3: CASSLTAGTPYEQYF
DNA: TGTGCCAGCAGCTTAACCGCCGGGACTCCCTACGAGCAGTACTTC
V: TRBV7-3
D: NA
size: NA
J: TRBJ2-7

CDR3: CASSKWTSGGAWETQYF
DNA: TGTGCCAGCAGTAAATGGACTAGCGGGGGGGCCTGGGAGACCCAGTACTTC
V: TRBV27
D: TRBD2
size: once
J: TRBJ2-5

CDR3: CASSLQGDGPQHF
DNA: TGCGCCAGCAGCTTACAGGGGGATGGACCCCAGCATTTT
V: TRBV5-1
D: TRBD1
size: NA
J: TRBJ1-5

CDR3: CASSVELTGTEAFF
DNA: TGTGCCAGCAGCGTTGAGCTCACGGGAACTGAAGCTTTCTTT
V: TRBV9
D: NA
size: once
J: TRBJ1-1

CDR3: CASSLRDREEPQHF
DNA: TGTGCCAGCAGTCTTCGCGACAGGGAAGAGCCCCAGCATTTT
V: TRBV7-3
D: TRBD1
size: NA
J: TRBJ1-5

CDR3: CASSSPPDSSYEQYF
DNA: TGTGCCAGCAGTTCTCCGCCCGACAGCTCCTACGAGCAGTACTTC
V: TRBV28
D: NA
size: once
J: TRBJ2-7

CDR3: CASSINRGGGNSPLHF
DNA: TGTGCCAGCAGCATAAACAGGGGTGGAGGTAATTCACCCCTCCACTTT
V: TRBV21-1
D: NA
size: NA
J: TRBJ1-6

CDR3: CASSLTTGGNIQYF
DNA: TGTGCCAGCAGCCTAACGACCGGGGGAAACATTCAGTACTTC
V: TRBV7-9
D: NA
size: once
J: TRBJ2-4

CDR3: CASSLGQGWDEQYF
DNA: TGTGCCAGCAGCTTAGGACAGGGGTGGGACGAGCAGTACTTC
V: TRBV11-3
D: TRBD1
size: NA
J: TRBJ2-7

CDR3: CASSVGLAGVETQYF
DNA: TGTGCCAGCAGCGTAGGACTAGCGGGAGTAGAGACCCAGTACTTC
V: TRBV9
D: TRBD2
size: NA
J: TRBJ2-5

CDR3: CASSLEQGRTEDGYTF
DNA: TGTGCCAGCAGCTTAGAACAAGGCAGGACTGAGGATGGCTACACCTTC
V: TRBV11-2
D: NA
size: NA
J: TRBJ1-2

CDR3: CASSPGPGPIEAFF
DNA: TGTGCCAGCTCACCAGGTCCTGGCCCAATTGAAGCTTTCTTT
V: TRBV18
D: NA
size: few
J: TRBJ1-1

CDR3: CASQGNTEAFF
DNA: TGTGCATCACAGGGGAACACTGAAGCTTTCTTT
V: TRBV30
D: NA
size: NA
J: TRBJ1-1

CDR3: CASSYSGTANTGELFF
DNA: TGTGCCAGCAGTTACTCCGGGACAGCGAACACCGGGGAGCTGTTTTTT
V: TRBV6-5
D: TRBD1
size: NA
J: TRBJ2-2

CDR3: CASSIGQGNTGELFF
DNA: TGTGCCAGCAGCATCGGACAGGGTAACACCGGGGAGCTGTTTTTT
V: TRBV13
D: TRBD1
size: NA
J: TRBJ2-2

CDR3: CASSLQGNEAFF
DNA: TGTGCCAGCAGCCTCCAGGGAAACGAAGCTTTCTTT
V: TRBV7-6
D: NA
size: NA
J: TRBJ1-1

CDR3: CASSYPGINEQFF
DNA: TGTGCCAGCAGTTATCCGGGGATCAATGAGCAGTTCTTC
V: TRBV25-1
D: NA
size: few
J: TRBJ2-1

CDR3: CASSEAFTYNQPQHF
DNA: TGTGCCAGCAGTGAAGCGTTTACATACAATCAGCCCCAGCATTTT
V: TRBV6-1
D: NA
size: few
J: TRBJ1-5

CDR3: CASSDAGTGNGYTF
DNA: TGTGCCAGCAGCGACGCCGGGACAGGGAATGGCTACACCTTC
V: TRBV9
D: TRBD1
size: NA
J: TRBJ1-2

CDR3: CASSHNRGSYEQYF
DNA: TGTGCCAGCAGCCACAATCGCGGGAGCTACGAGCAGTACTTC
V: TRBV4-2
D: TRBD2
size: NA
J: TRBJ2-7

CDR3: CASSFNTYGTGQNEQYF
DNA: TGTGCCAGCTCCTTCAACACCTACGGGACAGGACAAAACGAGCAGTACTTC
V: TRBV18
D: TRBD1
size: NA
J: TRBJ2-7

CDR3: CASSVGVNTEAFF
DNA: TGTGCCAGCAGTGTTGGAGTGAACACTGAAGCTTTCTTT
V: TRBV2
D: NA
size: NA
J: TRBJ1-1

CDR3: CAFQHLGKETQYF
DNA: TGTGCCTTCCAACACCTCGGGAAAGAGACCCAGTACTTC
V: TRBV30
D: NA
size: NA
J: TRBJ2-5

CDR3: CASSHRRPRAGRRRNEQFF
DNA: TGTGCCAGCAGCCATAGGAGGCCGAGGGCAGGACGTCGGCGCAATGAGCAGTTCTTC
V: TRBV5-6
D: NA
size: few
J: TRBJ2-1

CDR3: CATEASYSNQPQHF
DNA: TGTGCCACCGAGGCATCTTATAGCAATCAGCCCCAGCATTTT
V: TRBV24-1
D: NA
size: NA
J: TRBJ1-5

CDR3: CATTWEYEQYF
DNA: TGTGCCACTACGTGGGAGTACGAGCAGTACTTC
V: TRBV19
D: NA
size: NA
J: TRBJ2-7

CDR3: CASSYWQGSDTQYF
DNA: TGTGCCAGCAGTTACTGGCAGGGGAGCGATACGCAGTATTTT
V: TRBV6-5
D: NA
size: NA
J: TRBJ2-3

CDR3: CASSSEGTGLHEQFF
DNA: TGTGCCAGCAGCTCCGAAGGGACAGGGCTACATGAGCAGTTCTTC
V: TRBV7-6
D: TRBD1
size: NA
J: TRBJ2-1

CDR3: CASSKRGGLVSDLFF
DNA: TGTGCCAGCAGTAAACGGGGGGGACTAGTGTCTGATCTGTTCTTC
V: TRBV6-6
D: TRBD2
size: NA
J: TRBJ2-1

CDR3: CASSAMGTGRETQYF
DNA: TGTGCCAGCAGTGCAATGGGGACAGGGAGAGAGACCCAGTACTTC
V: TRBV28
D: TRBD1
size: NA
J: TRBJ2-5

CDR3: CASSHSGTGGYEQYF
DNA: TGTGCCAGTAGTCACTCCGGGACAGGGGGCTACGAGCAGTACTTC
V: TRBV19
D: TRBD1
size: NA
J: TRBJ2-7

CDR3: CASSPSSLNTEAFF
DNA: TGTGCCAGCTCACCATCCTCTTTGAACACTGAAGCTTTCTTT
V: TRBV18
D: NA
size: NA
J: TRBJ1-1

CDR3: CAISESRGGARETQYF
DNA: TGTGCCATCAGTGAGTCGAGGGGGGGCGCGAGGGAGACCCAGTACTTC
V: TRBV10-3
D: NA
size: NA
J: TRBJ2-5

CDR3: CASSFRGLDEKLFF
DNA: TGCGCCAGCAGCTTCAGGGGGCTGGATGAAAAACTGTTTTTT
V: TRBV5-1
D: TRBD1
size: NA
J: TRBJ1-4

CDR3: CASSSLADLDSTDTQYF
DNA: TGTGCCAGCAGCTCGTTAGCGGACCTGGACAGCACAGATACGCAGTATTTT
V: TRBV13
D: NA
size: few
J: TRBJ2-3

CDR3: CASGLGTGWEDTQYF
DNA: TGTGCTAGTGGTCTTGGGACAGGGTGGGAAGATACGCAGTATTTT
V: TRBV12-5
D: TRBD1
size: NA
J: TRBJ2-3

CDR3: CASGFNTLQGRENTEAFF
DNA: TGTGCTAGTGGTTTTAACACCCTACAGGGACGGGAGAACACTGAAGCTTTCTTT
V: TRBV12-5
D: NA
size: NA
J: TRBJ1-1

CDR3: CASSLNDGRAWRGGYTF
DNA: TGTGCCAGCAGTCTCAACGACGGCCGTGCTTGGCGGGGTGGCTACACCTTC
V: TRBV28
D: NA
size: NA
J: TRBJ1-2

CDR3: CASSQVALSGQYF
DNA: TGTGCCAGCAGCCAAGTTGCACTGTCTGGGCAGTACTTC
V: TRBV14
D: NA
size: NA
J: TRBJ2-7

CDR3: CATSRNGGGSSGELFF
DNA: TGTGCCACCAGCAGGAACGGGGGAGGGTCTTCTGGGGAGCTGTTTTTT
V: TRBV15
D: TRBD2
size: NA
J: TRBJ2-2

CDR3: CATSRSPGTTWDTQYF
DNA: TGTGCCACCAGCAGATCTCCGGGGACTACATGGGATACGCAGTATTTT
V: TRBV15
D: TRBD2
size: NA
J: TRBJ2-3

CDR3: CASSRIANGRAGNEQFF
DNA: TGTGCCAGCAGCCGAATCGCAAACGGGAGGGCGGGCAATGAGCAGTTCTTC
V: TRBV5-6
D: TRBD2
size: NA
J: TRBJ2-1

CDR3: CAIWESDGTYEQYF
DNA: TGTGCCATCTGGGAGTCGGACGGGACCTACGAGCAGTACTTC
V: TRBV10-3
D: NA
size: NA
J: TRBJ2-7